Listed below are T cell receptor beta chains from one sample, sequenced in a study of shared clonotypes between healthy human individuals. The data were produced by immunoSEQ multiplex PCR, yet TCRdb's version contains in-frame clones alone and is incomplete. The data show hundreds of thousands of clones, with about 95% seen just once and approximately 0.12% held by the top ten. The sequencing sample was made of naive CD8+ T cells sorted from blood. The receptors stem from a woman between 25 and 40 years old in good health. Both conserved end residues are part of each CDR3. The order of the fields is clone size, J gene, V gene, CDR3 protein. The size of a clone is reported for some rows only, either as once, few or many, or as a class for expanded clones.

NA TRBJ2-5 TRBV7-9 CASSSGSRGVETQYF
NA TRBJ2-3 TRBV19 CASSIDPRGPSTDTQYF
once TRBJ2-7 TRBV28 CASSLTSGSHEQYF
NA NA TRBV27 CASSLGRTYEQYF
NA TRBJ2-7 TRBV19 CASKPKTGNYEQYF
NA TRBJ2-7 TRBV9 CASSMTSGAGEQYF
NA TRBJ1-1 TRBV5-1 CASSLDRGRGGNTEAFF
NA TRBJ2-7 TRBV7-2 CASSYRDSYYEQYF
NA TRBJ2-6 TRBV23-1 CASSPRQGTGANVLTF
NA TRBJ1-2 TRBV2 CASSEGGYTF
NA TRBJ1-1 TRBV4-1 CASSQGGGGSEAFF
NA TRBJ2-7 TRBV21-1 CASTLHGGSYEQYF
NA TRBJ2-7 TRBV4-1 CASSHLLAGGLEQYF
NA TRBJ2-7 TRBV9 CASSPGTRPSYEQYF
NA TRBJ2-6 TRBV5-4 CASSLIFGRSSGANVLTF
NA TRBJ2-1 TRBV27 CASSLTSGRPYNEQFF
once TRBJ1-4 TRBV20-1 CSARAGKKLFF
NA TRBJ2-7 TRBV15 CATADGGGRVDEQYF
NA TRBJ2-5 TRBV13 CASSLGVVLKETQYF